This TCR beta chain was documented in a study of T cell changes during pregnancy in multiple sclerosis. Assay: immunoSEQ multiplex PCR; the TCRdb copy retains only in-frame clones and omits some. The profile shows about 64,000 clones, roughly 88% of them singletons. The sequence derives from a female donor in good health, enrolled as a control in a pregnancy study. The starting material was peripheral blood, obtained in the second trimester of pregnancy.

CDR3 loop: CGQGTNEKLFF. In DNA, the CDR3 is TGTGGACAGGGCACTAATGAAAAACTGTTTTTT. J is TRBJ1-4 and V is TRBV2; TRBD1 aligns across 7 bases. Looked up from germline, CDR1 is SNHLY and CDR2 is FYNNEI. There are 11 residues in the CDR3.